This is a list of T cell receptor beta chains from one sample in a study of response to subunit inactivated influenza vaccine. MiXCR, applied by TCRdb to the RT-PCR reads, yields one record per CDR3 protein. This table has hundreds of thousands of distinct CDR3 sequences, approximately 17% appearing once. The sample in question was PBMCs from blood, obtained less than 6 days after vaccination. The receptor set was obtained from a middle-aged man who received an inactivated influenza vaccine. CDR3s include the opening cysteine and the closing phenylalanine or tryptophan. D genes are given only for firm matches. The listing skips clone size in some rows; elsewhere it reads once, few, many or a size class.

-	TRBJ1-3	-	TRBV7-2	TGTGCCAGCAGCCCGAACCGGGGCGCTGGAAACACCATATATTTT	CASSPNRGAGNTIYF
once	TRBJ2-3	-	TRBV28	TGTGCCAGCAGTTCGTCTCTTAGCGCGGATACGCAGTATTTT	CASSSSLSADTQYF
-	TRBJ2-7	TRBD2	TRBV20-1	TGCAGTGCTAGTGTAAGCGGGGGGTCCTACGAGCAGTACTTC	CSASVSGGSYEQYF
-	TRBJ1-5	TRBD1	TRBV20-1	TGCAGTGCGGGGACAGGGAACGATCAGCCCCAGCATTTT	CSAGTGNDQPQHF
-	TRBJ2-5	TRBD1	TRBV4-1	TGCGCCAGCAGCCCCGACGGACAGGGGTACCAAGAGACCCAGTACTTC	CASSPDGQGYQETQYF
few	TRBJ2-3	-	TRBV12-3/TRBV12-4	TGTGCCAGCAGGCCGACAGGTAGCACAGATACGCAGTATTTT	CASRPTGSTDTQYF
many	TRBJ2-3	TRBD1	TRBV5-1	TGCGCCAGCAGCTGGAGACAGGGGTCCACAGATACGCAGTATTTT	CASSWRQGSTDTQYF
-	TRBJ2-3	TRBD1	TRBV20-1	TGCAGTGCTAGACCGACAGGGGGTGGGACAGATACGCAGTATTTT	CSARPTGGGTDTQYF
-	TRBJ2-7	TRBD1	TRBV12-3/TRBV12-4	TGTGCCAGCAGTCCGACAGGACAGGGAGCCTACGAGCAGTACTTC	CASSPTGQGAYEQYF
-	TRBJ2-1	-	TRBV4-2	TGTGCCAGCAGCCAAGATTTGGCAGGGTTCATCAATGAGCAGTTCTTC	CASSQDLAGFINEQFF
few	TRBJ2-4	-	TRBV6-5	TGTGCCAGCAGTTTGCAAGCCAAAAACATTCAGTACTTC	CASSLQAKNIQYF
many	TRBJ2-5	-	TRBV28	TGTGCCAGCAGTTTATTGGGCGGCGCGGAGGAAGAGACCCAGTACTTC	CASSLLGGAEEETQYF
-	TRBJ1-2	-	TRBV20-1	TGCAGTGCTAGGTTAATGGGGGGGCGCGAGCCCTATGGCTACACCTTC	CSARLMGGREPYGYTF
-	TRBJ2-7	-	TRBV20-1	TGCAGTGCTAGGTGGCAGAGCTACGAGCAGTACTTC	CSARWQSYEQYF
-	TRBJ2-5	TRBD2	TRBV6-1	TGTGCCAGCAGTCGTAGCGGGGGTAGCGAGACCCAGTACTTC	CASSRSGGSETQYF
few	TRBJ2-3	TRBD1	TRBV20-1	TGCAGTGCTAAGGGGACAGGTGGAACAGATACGCAGTATTTT	CSAKGTGGTDTQYF
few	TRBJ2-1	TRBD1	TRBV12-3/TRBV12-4	TGTGCCAGCAGTTTTCGGACAGGCTCCTACAATGAGCAGTTCTTC	CASSFRTGSYNEQFF
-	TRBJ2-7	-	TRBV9	TGTGCCAGCAGCCCAAGGGACGGCTCCTACGAGCAGCACTTC	CASSPRDGSYEQHF
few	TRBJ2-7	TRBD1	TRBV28	TGTGCCAGCAGTTTTTGGACAGGTAACACCTACGAGCAGTACTTC	CASSFWTGNTYEQYF
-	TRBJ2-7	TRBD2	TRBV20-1	TGCAGTGCTAGAGATACCCTAGCGGGGGCGTGGTCCTACGAGCAGTACTTC	CSARDTLAGAWSYEQYF
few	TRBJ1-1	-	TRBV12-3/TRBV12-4	TGTGCCAGCAGGGCACAGGGTTACACTGAAGCTTTCTTT	CASRAQGYTEAFF
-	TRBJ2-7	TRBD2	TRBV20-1	TGCAGTGCCAGACTAGCGGGGGCCGACGAGCAGTACTTC	CSARLAGADEQYF
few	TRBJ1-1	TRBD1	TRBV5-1	TGCGCCAGCAGCCCGGGACAGGGGACGGGTAACGCTGAAGCTTTCTTT	CASSPGQGTGNAEAFF
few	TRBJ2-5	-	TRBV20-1	TGCAGTGCCAGAAAGGGAACGGCCCAGTACTTC	CSARKGTAQYF
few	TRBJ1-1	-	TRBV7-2	TGTGCCAGCAGCACCACTGGACAGTCCACTGAAGCTTTCTTT	CASSTTGQSTEAFF
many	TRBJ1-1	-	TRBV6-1	TGTGCCAGCAGTGGCTATGGGGCTCGGAACACTGAAGCTTTCTTT	CASSGYGARNTEAFF
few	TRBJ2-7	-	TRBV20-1	TGCAGTGCTAGAGGGGAAAGGGGTGCTAGGCACGAGCAGTACTTC	CSARGERGARHEQYF
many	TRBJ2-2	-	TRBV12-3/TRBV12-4	TGTGCCAGCAGTTTCCGCCTATCGAACACCGGGGAGCTGTTTTTT	CASSFRLSNTGELFF
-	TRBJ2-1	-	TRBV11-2	TGTGCCAGCAGCTTAGAGTTCGGGGATGAGCAGTTCTTC	CASSLEFGDEQFF
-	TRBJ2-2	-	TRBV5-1	TGCGCCAGCAGCTTGAGCCTAGCAGGTTCCGGGGAGCTGTTTTTT	CASSLSLAGSGELFF
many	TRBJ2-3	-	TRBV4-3	TGCGCCAGCAGCCACGCAAGGGATACGCAGTATTTT	CASSHARDTQYF
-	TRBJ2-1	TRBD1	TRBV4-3	TGCGCCAGCAGCCAAGTACTCAGGGGGCGAGGCAATGAGCAGTTCTTC	CASSQVLRGRGNEQFF
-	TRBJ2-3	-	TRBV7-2	TGTGCCAGCAGCTTATATGGACAAGTCACAGATACGCAGTATTTT	CASSLYGQVTDTQYF
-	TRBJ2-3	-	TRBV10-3	TGTGCCATCAAGACGGCAGGCACAGATACGCAGTATTTT	CAIKTAGTDTQYF
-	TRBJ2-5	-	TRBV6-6	TGTGCCAGCGCAAGTCAGGTTGAGACCCAGTACTTC	CASASQVETQYF
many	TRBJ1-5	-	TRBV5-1	TGCGCCAGCAGCTTGGCCGGGGTGAGCAATCAGCCCCAGCATTTT	CASSLAGVSNQPQHF
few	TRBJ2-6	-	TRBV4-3	TGCGCCAGCAGCCATGGTCAGAGCTCTGGGGCCAACGTCCTGACTTTC	CASSHGQSSGANVLTF
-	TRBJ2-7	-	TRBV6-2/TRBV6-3	TGTGCCAGCAGTCACAGGTCCGCCTACGAGCAGTACTTC	CASSHRSAYEQYF
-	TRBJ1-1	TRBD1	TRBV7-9	TGTGCCAGCAGCCCCATGTCAGGGGGCTACACTGAAGCTTTCTTT	CASSPMSGGYTEAFF
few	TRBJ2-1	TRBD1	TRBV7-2	TGTGCCAGCAGCCACGTTCAGGGGGCTGAGTTCTTC	CASSHVQGAEFF
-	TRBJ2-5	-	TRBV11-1	TGTGCCAGCAGCTTAGGTGGGGGAGAAGAGACCCAGTACTTC	CASSLGGGEETQYF
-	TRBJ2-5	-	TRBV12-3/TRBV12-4	TGTGCCAGCAGTTTACCCGGCGGAGATCAAGAGACCCAGTACTTC	CASSLPGGDQETQYF
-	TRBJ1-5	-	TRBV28	TGTGCCAGCAGGGATACACAGGTAGGGCGACCCCAGCATTTT	CASRDTQVGRPQHF
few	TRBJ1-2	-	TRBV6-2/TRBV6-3	TGTGCCAGCAGTCCTCCCTTAAGCCGGACGGTCTTCTATGGCTACACCTTC	CASSPPLSRTVFYGYTF
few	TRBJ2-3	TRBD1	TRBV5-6	TGTGCCAGCAGCTCGACAGGGGCCTCGAATACGCAGTATTTT	CASSSTGASNTQYF
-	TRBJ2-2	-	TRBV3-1	TGTGCCAGCAGCCAAGCGGTAGTCGTGAACACCGGGGAGCTGTTTTTT	CASSQAVVVNTGELFF
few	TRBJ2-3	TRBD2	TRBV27	TGTGCCAGCAGTCCCGACGGGCGGGGGGCAGATACGCAGTATTTT	CASSPDGRGADTQYF